These T cell receptor beta chains were read from a single sample in a study of OX40 agonist ivuxolimab in advanced cancers. Profiling relied on immunoSEQ multiplex PCR, and the TCRdb table lists in-frame clones only, not all of them. The sample has under 80,000 clones; roughly 86% are singletons. Here the sequenced sample was CD4+ or CD8+ T cells sorted from blood, taken in a trial of the OX40 agonist ivuxolimab. The receptors here all came from an adult with an advanced solid tumor such as melanoma, head and neck, liver or kidney cancer. CDR3s include the opening cysteine and the closing phenylalanine or tryptophan. A D gene is named only where the DNA matches it firmly. Not every row has a clone size; where given, it reads once, few, many or a size class.

d_call,j_call,v_call,clone_size,cdr3_nt,cdr3_aa
-,TRBJ1-6,TRBV11-2,once,TGTGCCAGCAGCTTAGATCAGACCTCACCCCTCCACTTT,CASSLDQTSPLHF
TRBD2,TRBJ2-1,TRBV27,-,TGTGCCAGCAGTTCGGGACTAGCGGAGCAGTTCTTC,CASSSGLAEQFF
TRBD1,TRBJ2-5,TRBV9,once,TGTGCCAGCAGCGTTGGGACAGTACAAGAGACCCAGTACTTC,CASSVGTVQETQYF
-,TRBJ2-7,TRBV30,-,TGTGCCTGGGGGCGACCGGCGGGCTACGAGCAGTACTTC,CAWGRPAGYEQYF
-,TRBJ1-4,TRBV19,few,TGTGCCAGTAGTATAGATCAAGGTGAAAAACTGTTTTTT,CASSIDQGEKLFF
-,TRBJ1-1,TRBV6-5,-,TGTGCCAGCAGTTACTCGGGCCTAGGGAGAGACACTGAAGCTTTCTTT,CASSYSGLGRDTEAFF
-,TRBJ1-1,TRBV19,-,TGTGCCAGTAGTATAGCCGCGACAAACCCGGACACTGAAGCTTTCTTT,CASSIAATNPDTEAFF
TRBD1,TRBJ1-3,TRBV30,once,TGTGCCTGGGCAGCCCTCGGACAGGGTACGGGAAACACCATATATTTT,CAWAALGQGTGNTIYF
-,TRBJ2-7,TRBV6-5,-,TGTGCCAGCAGTCCACAGGGATCGGGCGAGCAGTACTTC,CASSPQGSGEQYF
TRBD1,TRBJ1-4,TRBV7-2,-,TGTGCCAGCAGCTTCTGGACAGGTGAAAAACTGTTTTTT,CASSFWTGEKLFF
-,TRBJ1-2,TRBV15,-,TGTGCCACCAGCAGAGTTGGCTTCTATGGCTACACCTTC,CATSRVGFYGYTF
-,TRBJ1-3,TRBV5-1,-,TGCGCCAGCAGCTTGGGGGGACTGAGCTCTGGAAACACCATATATTTT,CASSLGGLSSGNTIYF
TRBD2,TRBJ2-7,TRBV10-2,-,TGCGCCAGCAGACCCAGCGGGAGTGGGGTTGTAGAGCAGTACTTC,CASRPSGSGVVEQYF
-,TRBJ1-2,TRBV28,-,TGTGCCAGCAGGCTCCCTTCTAGAGATGGCTACACCTTC,CASRLPSRDGYTF
TRBD1,TRBJ1-3,TRBV7-8,-,TGTGCCAGCAGCTTATCGGAAGGGGGCCACACCATATATTTT,CASSLSEGGHTIYF
-,TRBJ2-2,TRBV18,-,TGTGCCACCCGACCCTCAGGGGCCGGGGAGCTGTTTTTT,CATRPSGAGELFF
-,TRBJ1-4,TRBV30,-,TGTGCCTTACAAATCGGGGGGAATGAAAAACTGTTTTTT,CALQIGGNEKLFF
TRBD2,TRBJ2-3,TRBV10-3,-,TGTGCCATCAGCGGACCCGGGCGGGGGGGACCAGATACGCAGTATTTT,CAISGPGRGGPDTQYF
-,TRBJ1-5,TRBV6-5,-,TGTGCCAGCAGTTACTCTCTGGAGCAGCCCCAGCATTTT,CASSYSLEQPQHF
-,TRBJ2-7,TRBV5-1,-,TGCGCCAGCAGCTTGGAGACAGCCTCCTACGAGCAGTACTTC,CASSLETASYEQYF
TRBD1,TRBJ2-3,TRBV7-2,-,TGTGCCAGCAGTTCTAGCTCGGGACAGGGGGCGTATTTT,CASSSSSGQGAYF
-,TRBJ2-1,TRBV4-3,-,TGCGCCAGCAGCCAAATCAATCAGGGTAGGAATGAGCAGTTCTTC,CASSQINQGRNEQFF
-,TRBJ1-4,TRBV30,-,TGTGCCTGGAGTTCCTCCGGGACTCGTATTTGGGAAAAACTGTTTTTT,CAWSSSGTRIWEKLFF